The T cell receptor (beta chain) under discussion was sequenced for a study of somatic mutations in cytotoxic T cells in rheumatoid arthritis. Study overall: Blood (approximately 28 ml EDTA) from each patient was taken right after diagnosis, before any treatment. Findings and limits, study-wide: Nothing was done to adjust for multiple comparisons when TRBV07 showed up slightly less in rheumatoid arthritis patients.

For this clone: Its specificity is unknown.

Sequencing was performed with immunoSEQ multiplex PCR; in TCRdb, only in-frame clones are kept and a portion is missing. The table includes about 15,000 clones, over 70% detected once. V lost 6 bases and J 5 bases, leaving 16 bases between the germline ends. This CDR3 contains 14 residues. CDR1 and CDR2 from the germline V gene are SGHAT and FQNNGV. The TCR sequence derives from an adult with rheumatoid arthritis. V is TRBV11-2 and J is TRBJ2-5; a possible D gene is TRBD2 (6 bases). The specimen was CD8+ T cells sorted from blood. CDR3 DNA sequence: TGTGCCAGCAGGCCTGGAGGGGCCCGGGAGACCCAGTACTTC. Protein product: CASRPGGARETQYF.